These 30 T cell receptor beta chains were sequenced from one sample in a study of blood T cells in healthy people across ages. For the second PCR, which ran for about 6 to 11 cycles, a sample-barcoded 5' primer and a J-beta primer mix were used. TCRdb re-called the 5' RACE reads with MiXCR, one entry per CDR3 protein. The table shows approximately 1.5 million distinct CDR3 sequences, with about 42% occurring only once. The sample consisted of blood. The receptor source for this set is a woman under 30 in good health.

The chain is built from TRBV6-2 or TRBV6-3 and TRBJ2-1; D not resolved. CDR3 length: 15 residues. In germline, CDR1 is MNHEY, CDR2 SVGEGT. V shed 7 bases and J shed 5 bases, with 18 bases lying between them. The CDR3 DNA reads TGTGCCAGCAACCCATCCGTCGGCCGTGACAATGAGCAGTTCTTC. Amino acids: CASNPSVGRDNEQFF.

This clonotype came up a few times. The CDR3 here is CASSGEGLETQYF. CDR3 DNA sequence: TGTGCCAGCAGCGGAGAAGGGCTGGAGACCCAGTACTTC. The chain joins TRBV27 to TRBJ2-7; D remains unclear. The DNA end is a closer match to TRBJ2-5, so the J assignment may be wrong. Germline CDR1 reads MNHEY; CDR2 reads SMNVEV (reference sequence). The CDR3 consists of 13 residues.

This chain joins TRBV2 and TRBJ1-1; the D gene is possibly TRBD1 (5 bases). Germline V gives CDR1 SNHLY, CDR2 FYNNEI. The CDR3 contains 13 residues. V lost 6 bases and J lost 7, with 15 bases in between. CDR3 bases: TGTGCCAGCAGCCCCTTGGGGGGTGTTGAAGCTTTCTTT. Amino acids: CASSPLGGVEAFF.

CDR3 loop: CASSNPSGGAIDTQYF. As DNA, the CDR3 is TGTGCCAGCAGTAACCCTAGCGGGGGGGCCATAGATACGCAGTATTTT. The rearrangement links TRBV2 to TRBJ2-3, with TRBD2 matching 12 bases. This CDR3 has 16 amino acids. The V segment lost 5 bases and the J segment 5 bases; nucleotides outside the gene matches: 8. Germline CDR1 is SNHLY and CDR2 is FYNNEI.

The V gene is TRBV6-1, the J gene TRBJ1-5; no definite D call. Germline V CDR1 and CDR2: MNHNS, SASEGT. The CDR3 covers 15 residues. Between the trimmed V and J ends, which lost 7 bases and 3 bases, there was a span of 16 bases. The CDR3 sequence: CASTEPGLDNQPQHF. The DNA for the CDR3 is TGTGCCAGCACCGAGCCGGGTTTGGACAATCAGCCCCAGCATTTT.

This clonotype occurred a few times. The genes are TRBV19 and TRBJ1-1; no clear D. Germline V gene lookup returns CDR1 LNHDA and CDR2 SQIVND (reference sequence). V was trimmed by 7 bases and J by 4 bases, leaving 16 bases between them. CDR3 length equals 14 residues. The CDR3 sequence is CASKASNFGTEAFF. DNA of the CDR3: TGTGCCAGTAAGGCCTCAAATTTCGGCACTGAAGCTTTCTTT.

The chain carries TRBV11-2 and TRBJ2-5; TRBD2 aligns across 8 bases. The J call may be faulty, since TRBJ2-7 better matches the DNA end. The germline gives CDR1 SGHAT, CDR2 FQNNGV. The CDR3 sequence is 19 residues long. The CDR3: CASSSILPLPGTRPYEQYF. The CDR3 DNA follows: TGTGCCAGCAGCTCCATCCTACCTCTTCCCGGGACTAGGCCCTACGAGCAGTACTTC.

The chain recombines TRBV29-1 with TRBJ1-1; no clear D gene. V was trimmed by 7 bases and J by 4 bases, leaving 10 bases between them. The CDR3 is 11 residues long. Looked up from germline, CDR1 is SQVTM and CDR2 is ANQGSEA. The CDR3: CSAWSGTEAFF. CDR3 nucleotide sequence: TGCAGCGCATGGTCGGGCACTGAAGCTTTCTTT.

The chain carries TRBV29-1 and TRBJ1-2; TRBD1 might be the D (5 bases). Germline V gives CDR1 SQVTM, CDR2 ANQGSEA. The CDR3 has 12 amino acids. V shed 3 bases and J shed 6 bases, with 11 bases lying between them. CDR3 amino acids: CSVDPGSDGYTF. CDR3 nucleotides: TGCAGCGTTGATCCAGGGTCGGATGGCTACACCTTC.

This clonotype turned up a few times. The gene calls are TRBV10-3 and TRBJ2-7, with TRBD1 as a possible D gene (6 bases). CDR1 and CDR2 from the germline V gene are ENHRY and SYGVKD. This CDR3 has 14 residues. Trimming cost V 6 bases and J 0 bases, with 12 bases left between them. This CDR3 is CAIRGDRSSYEQYF. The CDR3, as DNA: TGTGCCATCAGGGGAGACAGGAGCTCCTACGAGCAGTACTTC.

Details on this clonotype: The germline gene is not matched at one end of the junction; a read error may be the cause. CDR3 residues: CVSRGQLNTEAFF. CDR3 in DNA: TGTGTCAGCAGGGGACAGTTGAACACTGAAGCTTTCTTT. This chain connects TRBV12-3 or TRBV12-4 to TRBJ1-1; 7 nucleotides align to TRBD1. The CDR3 runs to 13 residues.

CDR3 sequence (DNA): TGCAGCGTTGAAAGAGGGGAAAACAATGAGCAGTTCTTC. Amino acid sequence: CSVERGENNEQFF. The chain has TRBV29-1 and TRBJ2-1; D is tentatively TRBD1 or TRBD2 (5 bases each). This CDR3 spans 13 amino acids. Germline V lookup: CDR1 SQVTM, CDR2 ANQGSEA. Trimming stripped 2 bases from V and 5 bases from J, with 10 bases between.

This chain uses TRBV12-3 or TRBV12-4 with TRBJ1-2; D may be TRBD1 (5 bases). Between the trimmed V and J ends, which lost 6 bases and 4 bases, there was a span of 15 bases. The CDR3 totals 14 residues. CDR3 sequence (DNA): TGTGCCAGCAGACTCCAGGCTGGGGGCTATGGCTACACCTTC. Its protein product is CASRLQAGGYGYTF.

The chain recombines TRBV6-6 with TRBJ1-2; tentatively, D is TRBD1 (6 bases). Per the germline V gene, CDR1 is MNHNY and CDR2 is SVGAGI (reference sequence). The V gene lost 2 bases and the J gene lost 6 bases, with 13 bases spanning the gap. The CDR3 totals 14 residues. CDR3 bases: TGTGCCAGCAGTTACGCGGTGACAGGAGATGGCTACACCTTC. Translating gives CASSYAVTGDGYTF.

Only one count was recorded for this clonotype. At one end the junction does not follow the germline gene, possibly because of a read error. For the CDR3, the DNA is TGTGCCAGCAGCGTAGCTACATGGGATTTTAGCACAGATGCGCAGTATTTT. This encodes CASSVATWDFSTDAQYF. The chain carries TRBV9 and TRBJ2-3, with D unresolved. The CDR3 loop spans 17 amino acids. CDR1 and CDR2 from the germline V gene are SGDLS and YYNGEE.

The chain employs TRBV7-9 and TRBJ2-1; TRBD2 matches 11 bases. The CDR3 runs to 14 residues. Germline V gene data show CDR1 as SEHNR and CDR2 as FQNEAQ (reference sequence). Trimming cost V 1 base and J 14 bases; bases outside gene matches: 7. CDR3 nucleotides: TGTGCCAGCAGCTTAGTCGGTAGCGGGAGGGTAGAGTTCTTC. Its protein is CASSLVGSGRVEFF.

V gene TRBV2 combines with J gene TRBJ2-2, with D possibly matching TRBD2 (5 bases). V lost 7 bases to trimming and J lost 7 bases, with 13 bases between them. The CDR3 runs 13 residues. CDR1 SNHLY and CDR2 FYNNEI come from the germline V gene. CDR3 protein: CASNSGGIGELFF. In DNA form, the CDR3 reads TGTGCCAGCAACTCAGGAGGAATCGGGGAGCTGTTTTTT.

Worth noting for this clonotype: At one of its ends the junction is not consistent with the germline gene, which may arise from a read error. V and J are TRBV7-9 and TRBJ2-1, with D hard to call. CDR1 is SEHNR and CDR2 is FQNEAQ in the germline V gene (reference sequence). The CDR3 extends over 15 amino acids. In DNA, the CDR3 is TGTGCCAGCACCTTACCGAAGGGAATAAGCAATGAGCAGTTCTTC. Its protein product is CASTLPKGISNEQFF.

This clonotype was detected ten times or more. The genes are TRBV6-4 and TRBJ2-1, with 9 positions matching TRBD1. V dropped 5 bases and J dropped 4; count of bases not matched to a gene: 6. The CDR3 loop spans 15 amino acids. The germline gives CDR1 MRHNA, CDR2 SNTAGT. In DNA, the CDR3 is TGTGCCAGCAGTAGGGGACAGGGTCCATACAATGAGCAGTTCTTC. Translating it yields CASSRGQGPYNEQFF.

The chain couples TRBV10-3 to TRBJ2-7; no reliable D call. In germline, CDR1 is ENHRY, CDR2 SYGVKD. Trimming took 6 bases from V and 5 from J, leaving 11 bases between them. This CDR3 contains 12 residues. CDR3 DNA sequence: TGTGCCATCAGGGATTTGAAAAACGAGCAGTACTTC. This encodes CAIRDLKNEQYF.

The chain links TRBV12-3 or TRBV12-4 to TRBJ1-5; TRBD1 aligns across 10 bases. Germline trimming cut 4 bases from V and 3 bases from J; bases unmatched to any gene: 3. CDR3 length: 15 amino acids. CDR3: CASSWTGGFNQPQHF. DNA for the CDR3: TGTGCCAGCAGTTGGACAGGGGGTTTCAATCAGCCCCAGCATTTT.

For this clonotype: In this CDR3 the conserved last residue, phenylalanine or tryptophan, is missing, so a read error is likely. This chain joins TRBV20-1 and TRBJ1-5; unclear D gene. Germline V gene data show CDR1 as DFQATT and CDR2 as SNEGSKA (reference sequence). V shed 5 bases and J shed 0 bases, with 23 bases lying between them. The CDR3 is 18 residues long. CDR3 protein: CSAPTYGRPPYSNQPQHC. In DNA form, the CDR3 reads TGCAGTGCTCCCACCTATGGACGGCCTCCTTATAGCAATCAGCCCCAGCATTGT.

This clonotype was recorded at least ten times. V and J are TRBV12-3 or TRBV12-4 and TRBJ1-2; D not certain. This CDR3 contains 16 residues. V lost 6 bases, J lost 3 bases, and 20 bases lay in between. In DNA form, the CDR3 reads TGTGCCAGCAGCCAAACCCCCCTGGGAACGGACTATGGCTACACCTTC. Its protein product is CASSQTPLGTDYGYTF.

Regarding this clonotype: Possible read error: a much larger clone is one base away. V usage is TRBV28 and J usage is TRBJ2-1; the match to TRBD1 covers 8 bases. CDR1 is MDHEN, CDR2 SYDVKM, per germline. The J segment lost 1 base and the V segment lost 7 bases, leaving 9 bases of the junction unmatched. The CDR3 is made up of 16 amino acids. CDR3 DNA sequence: TGTGCCAGCAAGACCACAGGGGGGAGTTCCTACAATGAGCAGTTCTTC. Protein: CASKTTGGSSYNEQFF.

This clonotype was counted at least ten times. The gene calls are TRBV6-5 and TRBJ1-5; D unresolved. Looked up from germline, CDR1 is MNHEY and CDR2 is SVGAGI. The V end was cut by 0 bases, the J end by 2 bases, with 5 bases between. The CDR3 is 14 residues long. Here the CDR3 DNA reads TGTGCCAGCAGTTACTCGGGAGGCAATCAGCCCCAGCATTTT. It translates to CASSYSGGNQPQHF.

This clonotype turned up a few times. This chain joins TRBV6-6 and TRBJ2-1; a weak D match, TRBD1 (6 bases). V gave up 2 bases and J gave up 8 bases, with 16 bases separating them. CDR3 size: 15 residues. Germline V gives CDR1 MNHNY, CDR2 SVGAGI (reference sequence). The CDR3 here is CASSYASLQGDEQFF. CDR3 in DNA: TGTGCCAGCAGTTACGCCTCACTACAGGGTGATGAGCAGTTCTTC.

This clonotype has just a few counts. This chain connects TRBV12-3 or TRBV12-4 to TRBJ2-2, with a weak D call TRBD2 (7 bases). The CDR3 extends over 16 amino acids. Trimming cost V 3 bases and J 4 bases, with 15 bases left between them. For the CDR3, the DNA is TGTGCCAGCAGTTTGCCGGCGGGGGCCCGCACCGGGGAGCTGTTTTTT. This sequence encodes CASSLPAGARTGELFF.

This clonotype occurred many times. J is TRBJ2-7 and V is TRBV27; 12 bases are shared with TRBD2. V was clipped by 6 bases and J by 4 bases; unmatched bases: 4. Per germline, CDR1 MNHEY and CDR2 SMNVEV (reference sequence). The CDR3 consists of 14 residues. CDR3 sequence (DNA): TGTGCCAGCAGCTTTACTAGCGGGGGGTACGAGCAGTACTTC. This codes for CASSFTSGGYEQYF.

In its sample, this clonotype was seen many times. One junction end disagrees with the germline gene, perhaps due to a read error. The CDR3 loop reads CASSSLGGTEAFF. DNA of the CDR3: TGCGCCAGCAGCTCCCTGGGGGGCACTGAAGCTTTCTTT. The genes are TRBV12-3 or TRBV12-4 and TRBJ1-1; a possible D gene is TRBD1 (5 bases). CDR3 size: 13 residues.

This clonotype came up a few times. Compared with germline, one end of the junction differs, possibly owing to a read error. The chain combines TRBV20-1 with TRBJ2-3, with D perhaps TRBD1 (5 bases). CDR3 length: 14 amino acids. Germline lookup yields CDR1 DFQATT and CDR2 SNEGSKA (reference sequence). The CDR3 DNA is TGCAGTGCTAGAGAAGGACAAGGCACAGAGACGCAGTATTTT. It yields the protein CSAREGQGTETQYF.